This entry is about one TCR beta chain. In this sample, this clonotype turned up a few times. What antigen it recognizes has not been identified. No per-base quality is available; no much larger clone lies one base away. TCR cDNA was made using 5'RACE template switching, a step that added a universal primer site and unique molecular identifiers. cDNA synthesis was primed from both the TCR alpha and TCR beta constant segments. Library amplification used two PCR steps, and the second PCR step added sample barcodes and sequencing adapters. Sequencing of libraries was performed on Illumina HiSeq 2500 (2x100 bp) or NovaSeq (2x150 bp). The authors' pipeline ran thus. MIGEC was used to demultiplex reads and collapse the reads into UMI consensus sequences, and MiXCR was used for V(D)J alignment. Vaccine-responding clonotypes were identified with edgeR using replicate PBMC samples, with FDR below 0.01 and a log2 fold change above 5 up to day 15 being required. Each bulk clonotype received a CD4 or CD8 identity based on whether the sequenced CD4 or CD8 repertoire contained that clonotype at higher abundance. TCRdb applied fastp at Q25 and MiXCR to the public reads, then kept only in-frame beta chains. Every entry covers one CDR3 protein and lists the most common genes and DNA from its rows. TCRdb, not the authors, supplied the V and J calls. This sample comprises roughly 500,000 distinct CDR3 sequences, around 21% of them detected only once. Together, the top ten hold approximately 15% of the sample.

This entry belongs to a study of T cells after yellow fever vaccination (dated by TCRdb to about 2019). Study-level background: The SMART-Seq v4 Ultra Low Input RNA kit was used to prepare libraries from fractions with low cell numbers. Two healthy male donors, one aged 18 to 30 and one aged 30 to 40 years, made up the cohort. To track T-cell clones before and after primary and booster YFV17D yellow fever vaccination, bulk TCR alpha and beta repertoires were sequenced longitudinally. Blood samples were taken at several timepoints before and after primary and secondary immunization, and bulk PBMC replicates and cell subsets were isolated. Overall study results and their limits: Because abundant contaminating clonotypes from the bulk population could be contained in FACS-sorted repertoires, computational filtering was required. Most clones expanded after primary vaccination were re-detected after the booster (96% of CD4 and around 88% of CD8), suggesting broad memory maintenance. Because only a couple of donors were included in the study, the extent to which the findings can be generalized is limited. Compared with the primary T-cell response, the secondary T-cell response was faster but weaker, reaching its peak on day 5 rather than on day 15. A small share of clonotypes occurred in both CD4 and CD8 compartments, likely arising from convergent recombination.

Trimming at the junction amounts to 3 bases on V and 0 bases on J, and the germline ends lie 13 bases apart. According to the germline V gene, CDR1 reads SGHTA and CDR2 reads FQGNSA. Measured from the cysteine to the phenylalanine, the CDR3 is 16 residues long. Only the CDR3 portion is preserved as DNA: 48 bases, with reading frame beginning at the first base. The treatment or condition tag for this specimen amounts to: live attenuated yellow fever vaccine strain. At each blood-draw timepoint, two biological replicates of bulk PBMCs were obtained. A standard Ficoll-Paque protocol was used to isolate PBMCs from peripheral blood. TriZol was used to extract RNA from bulk PBMCs, from CD4 and CD8 fractions, and from dextramer-positive and dextramer-negative fractions.

The sequence is built from TRBV7-2 and TRBJ2-3; a weak D assignment points to TRBD2 (5 bases agree). The sequence was collected from a man aged 25-45 years who received the YFV17D yellow fever vaccine. Sequenced material: PBMCs, taken 15 days after the yellow fever booster vaccination. The CDR3 protein is CASSFVVGISTDTQYF. The DNA sequence is as follows: TGTGCCAGCAGCTTCGTTGTCGGGATAAGCACAGATACGCAGTATTTT.